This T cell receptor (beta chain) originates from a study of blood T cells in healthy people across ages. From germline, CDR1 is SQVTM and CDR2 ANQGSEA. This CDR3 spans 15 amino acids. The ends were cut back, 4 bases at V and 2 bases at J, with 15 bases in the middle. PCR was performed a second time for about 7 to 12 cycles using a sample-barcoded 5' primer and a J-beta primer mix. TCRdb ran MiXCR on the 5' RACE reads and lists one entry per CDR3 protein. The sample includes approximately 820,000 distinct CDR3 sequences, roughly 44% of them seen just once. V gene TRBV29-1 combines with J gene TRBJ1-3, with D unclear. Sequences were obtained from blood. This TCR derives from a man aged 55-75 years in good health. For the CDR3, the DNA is TGCAGCGTTGTCCGGACTGGAGGCACTGGAAACACCATATATTTT. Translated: CSVVRTGGTGNTIYF.